The clone carrying this T cell receptor beta chain has more than one count but fewer than ten. The antigen is not known. A second roughly 6 to 12 cycle PCR used barcoded and J-beta primers. TCRdb recomputed calls from the 5' RACE reads with MiXCR, one row per CDR3 protein. The data contain about 1.7 million distinct CDR3 sequences, 28% of them singletons. The record originates from a study of blood T cells in healthy people across ages. Across the study: T cells yielded about one barcoded beta molecule per two cells through template switching.

Deletions cut 6 bases from V and 3 bases from J, with 8 bases between. This CDR3 region has 13 residues. General observations from the study: The recorded TCR beta diversity per million T cells decreased in a roughly linear manner with age. Both higher diversity and more naive CD4+ cells marked long-lived donors when set against aged donors. Unsorted PBMCs ruled out conclusive naive versus antigen-experienced comparison.

The sample was blood. This rearrangement joins TRBV12-3 or TRBV12-4 to TRBJ2-2; D is unresolved. This TCR was sampled from a woman in her thirties in good health. The chain's CDR3 is CASRTGDTGELFF. For the CDR3, the DNA is TGTGCCAGCAGGACTGGGGACACCGGGGAGCTGTTTTTT.